This T cell receptor (beta chain) comes out of a study of cytomegalovirus exposure and HLA in healthy donors (dated by TCRdb to about 2017). About the investigation overall: An earlier analysis of around 600 of the donors reported about 290 Gb of sequence data and roughly 100 million unique TCR beta sequences from about 179 million T cells. Around 320 gigabases of sequencing data and some 85 million unique TCR sequences were included in an early release covering roughly 700 HLA-typed donors. Of the 398 genotyped donors, 65% to 90% fell in the genetic ancestry cluster associated with self-reported Caucasian donors. The study was designed to test whether signatures of past pathogen exposure could be identified by cataloging public T cell receptors. The study profiled the T cell repertoires of more than 500 subjects by immunosequencing and related them to cytomegalovirus serostatus. Besides the first cohort of roughly 700 subjects, a separate validation cohort made up of over a hundred different subjects was used. To predict cytomegalovirus infection status, the study brought together high-throughput TCR immunosequencing, statistical association of individual TCRs with disease status, and machine learning. A later analysis re-examined previously published TCR beta repertoires from over 500 donors and added high-resolution HLA genotyping to investigate patterns of TCR occurrence. Rather than drawing on any new phenotypic data, the later analysis identified candidate immune exposures from TCR beta sequences and the way those sequences occurred across donors. An earlier analysis of nearly 600 of the donors applied high-throughput TCR beta sequencing to assess whether each TCR beta V gene segment acted as functional or pseudogenic. Donor age, sex, ethnicity and CMV serostatus were compiled alongside the repertoire data. A later genetic analysis used genome-wide SNP genotypes for about 60% of the 666 donors, treating that subset as a discovery cohort. Every repertoire in the discovery cohort had been generated on one and the same sequencing platform. HLA typing covered class I and class II loci at four-digit resolution. The number of donors typed differed by locus, with 629-630 for A, B, C, DRB1 and DQB1, around 500 for DQA1, 600 to 610 for DPA1, and under 490 for DPB1. Roughly five DR-DQ haplotypes were handled as single units for association and clustering because linkage in the cohort was strong. Among almost 400 genotyped donors of the cohort, an average of approximately 240,000 unique TCR beta nucleotide sequences were sequenced per donor, roughly 20% of them non-productive.

A note on this clone: What antigen it recognizes has not been identified. Within one base of it there is no much larger clone, and no base qualities were kept.

As encoded in the germline V gene, CDR1 is SQVTM while CDR2 is ANQGSEA. CDR3 length: 13 amino acids, cysteine to phenylalanine. Only the CDR3 region is kept as DNA, spanning 39 bases read in frame from base 1. The V end loses 7 bases and the J end loses 5 bases, and a stretch of 15 bases separates them. The cohort comprised several hundred healthy bone marrow donors. At the time of sampling, all cohort members were nominally healthy, though unrecorded immune exposures were likely present. The donor was CMV seropositive and was included in the group of 270 or so seropositive cohort members. Each donor provided a peripheral blood sample, and peripheral blood mononuclear cells were used for TCR beta sequencing. The Qiagen DNeasy Blood Extraction Kit was used to extract genomic DNA from the blood cell samples. The study at large found these results: Some IMGT-functional V segments, including TRBV6-2 and TRBV6-3, could not be told apart with the 87-base-pair reads, so those segments were excluded. This cohort had only TCR beta chains sequenced, and the lack of alpha or paired-chain data limited which features could be detected. In an earlier analysis of around 500 of the donors, most TCR beta V segments appeared in productive rearrangements about 87% or about 30% of the time, broadly matching IMGT annotations. Compared with the roughly 720-donor mean, donors in an Asian-associated ancestry cluster had fewer N-insertions in productive TCRs, according to a later genetic analysis. An association between a missense DCLRE1C variant and V-gene and J-gene trimming of TCR beta chains was found in a later genetic analysis and replicated in an independent cohort. For the cohort, immune exposure information was limited to CMV serostatus. A later analysis found that HLA-associated TCR beta chains were more clonally expanded and had lower generation probabilities than equally common non-associated chains. When HLA alleles, especially DR and DQ, strongly co-occurred, TCR associations were difficult to assign to individual alleles. Most CMV-associated TCR beta chains appeared to be HLA-restricted in a later analysis, and the HLA associations seemed to be driven largely by CMV exposure. A further reported finding was that TCR beta sequences accurately predicted the HLA-A and HLA-B alleles for most subjects in the first cohort. Because counts were too low, some 17 rarely observed V segments, including chromosome 9 orphons, were excluded from the earlier analysis of a few hundred of the donors. Sequencing depth was assumed to be roughly uniform across donors in the presence/absence analyses, though that assumption may not hold. Three of the identified cytomegalovirus-associated TCR beta chains were confirmed in vitro to be specific for cytomegalovirus antigens. Because some donors lacked HLA typing at each locus, the association tests relied only on the typed subset. Several of the top co-occurrence clusters appeared to be linked to parvovirus B19, influenza, CMV and Epstein-Barr virus, according to a later analysis. In a later analysis, some 17,000 TCR beta sequences were associated with specific HLA alleles at a false discovery rate of 0.05. In a later analysis, TCR association rates were found to vary across HLA loci, with the most associated TCRs seen for DRB1 alleles and the fewest for HLA-C alleles. Across donors, most TCR sequences were observed very rarely, whereas some public TCRs were present in many individuals. In the study, 150 to 200 TCR beta chains were listed as associated with cytomegalovirus. A cluster of highly shared sequence variants was judged likely to be a technical artifact of the sequencing pipeline. Cytomegalovirus status was reported to be diagnosed by the classifier with high specificity and sensitivity in both the original and validation cohorts. The authors suggested that the approach could potentially be generalized to other disease states and immunological phenotypes. Linkage disequilibrium might explain the correlated functional status among segregating V segments, but an unknown experimental factor could not be excluded.

To prepare the library, the immunoSEQ multiplex PCR assay was applied. For the multiplex PCR, a mixture combining 60 forward primers for TCR Vbeta segments and 13 reverse primers for TCR Jbeta segments was used. The CDR3 region of rearranged TCR beta genes was amplified from genomic DNA with a multiplex PCR assay. Amplified TCR beta libraries were sequenced as 87-base-pair reads on the Illumina HiSeq System. As for the original processing: Across the 700 or so repertoires, a later analysis counted some 80 million unique TCR beta chains, some 11 million of which were shared by at least two donors. Raw reads were error-corrected and collapsed into unique sequences by a nearest-neighbor algorithm in which closely related sequences were merged to remove PCR and sequencing errors. Alignment of CDR3 sequences to IMGT reference sequences was used to assign V, D and J gene segments. For a sequence to be retained, a match of at least six nucleotides was required to both a V gene segment and a J gene segment. Rearrangements were called productive when the CDR3 lacked stop codons and stayed in frame with V and J; all others were non-productive. Following IMGT convention, CDR3 was defined as the stretch from the second conserved V-encoded cysteine to the conserved J-encoded phenylalanine. The earlier analysis of roughly 590 of the donors excluded any sequence lacking an unambiguous match to a single V gene segment. In an earlier analysis of around 590 of the donors, a V segment was called functional when productive rearrangements were above 56.7%, and segregating when the standard deviation between donors exceeded 5%. A statistical classification framework was built for diagnosing cytomegalovirus status from the catalog of TCR beta chain sequences. A later analysis assigned V and J genes by comparing TCR nucleotide sequences with IMGT/GENE-DB human TR gene sequences. The TCRdist pipeline was used in a later analysis to assign CDR3 sequences and most-parsimonious VDJ recombination scenarios. A later analysis defined each TCR beta chain by its CDR3 amino acid sequence plus V-gene family, and excluded reads lacking a unique V-gene family. As a way to deal with suspected cross-contamination and a sequencing artifact, a later analysis dropped 592 nucleotide sequences that were highly shared and had low generation probability. In a later analysis, a clonal expansion index was calculated for each public chain from normalized within-repertoire ranks of inferred template counts. Generation probabilities in a later analysis came from a VDJ recombination model fitted to out-of-frame rearrangements, and those results were checked against IGoR. A later analysis scored TCR-TCR, TCR-HLA and TCR-CMV co-occurrence with hypergeometric tests, applying a repertoire-size bias correction to TCR pairs. A later analysis estimated false discovery rates by permuting HLA or CMV assignments 20 times. In a later analysis, co-occurring TCRs were grouped using DBSCAN, and TCRdist sequence similarity was added for clustering within HLA-allele-positive subsets. Repertoires with fewer than 30,000 or more than 120,000 public chains, plus five repertoires with anomalous nucleotide sharing, were excluded from co-occurrence clustering. TCRdb limited this immuneACCESS table to in-frame rearrangements with V and J called. A share of clones is missing; checked studies link under half to unresolved V genes, and the rest is unexplained. V and J calls and clone size are as listed in that table; D and trimming were resolved from the DNA. This sample gives 95,000 to 120,000 clones in total; roughly 80% of them show up just once. Approximately 5% of the sample is taken by the ten largest.

The chain links TRBV29-1 with TRBJ2-1; the D gene is possibly TRBD2, with 6 bases matching. The specimen was PBMCs. This TCR was sampled from a woman in her thirties in good health and CMV-seropositive. The sequenced DNA: TGCAGCGCTACTAGCCGCGGGAACAATGAGCAGTTCTTC. The translation is CSATSRGNNEQFF.